A single sample gave rise to the 21 T cell receptor beta chains below, sequenced in a study of sequential checkpoint blockade in melanoma. Assay: immunoSEQ multiplex PCR; the TCRdb copy retains only in-frame clones and omits some. The sample contains 4,500 to 6,000 clones, under 45% of which appear only once. Stated treatment: randomized to nivolumab then ipilimumab (arm A) or the reverse (arm B). The starting material was tumor tissue (inferred from file names), obtained from a patient given nivolumab and ipilimumab in sequence. The receptors were sampled from a human donor with melanoma.

The V call is TRBV5-1, the J call TRBJ2-1, with a possible D match to TRBD2 (5 bases). Germline V gene data show CDR1 as SGHRS and CDR2 as YFSETQ. Between the trimmed V and J ends, which lost 4 bases and 6 bases, there was a span of 17 bases. The CDR3 length is 15 residues. The CDR3 here is CASSPRGREGNEQFF. The CDR3 coding sequence is TGCGCCAGCAGCCCCCGAGGGCGAGAAGGCAATGAGCAGTTCTTC.

This clone has a handful of counts. The chain joins TRBV7-6 to TRBJ2-7; 7 bases agree with TRBD2. The CDR3 is made up of 16 amino acids. J was trimmed by 0 bases and V by 4 bases; bases with no gene match: 9. The germline V gene has CDR1 SGHVS and CDR2 FNYEAQ. The CDR3 nucleotides are TGTGCCAGCAGCTCCCCCGGACTAGTGGTCTCCTACGAGCAGTACTTC. Translation gives CASSSPGLVVSYEQYF.

In this sample, this clone turned up a few times. The chain carries TRBV5-1 and TRBJ2-2; 16 positions agree with TRBD2. The CDR3 has 17 amino acids. The V gene's germline CDR1 is SGHRS and CDR2 YFSETQ. V shed 4 bases and J 4 bases; nucleotides not matched to a gene: 4. The CDR3 loop reads CASSQGLAGGPTGELFF. The CDR3 bases are TGCGCCAGCAGCCAGGGACTAGCGGGAGGGCCCACCGGGGAGCTGTTTTTT.

The J gene is TRBJ1-1, the V gene TRBV28; no clear D gene. The CDR3 is 12 amino acids. CDR1 MDHEN and CDR2 SYDVKM come from the germline V gene. The germline V and J ends were trimmed by 4 bases and 2 bases, with 5 bases remaining between them. This CDR3 is CASSYGNTEAFF. The CDR3 region has the DNA TGTGCCAGCAGTTACGGAAACACTGAAGCTTTCTTT.

This clone counts as large. This sequence joins TRBV6-8 and TRBJ1-1; a possible D gene is TRBD1 (6 bases). CDR1 is MNHGY and CDR2 is SAAAGT in the germline V gene. The length of the CDR3 is 13 residues. Trimming shortened V by 4 bases and J by 5 bases, and 11 bases separated the two germline ends. The CDR3 loop reads CASSLGRGTEAFF. CDR3 bases: TGTGCCAGCAGTTTAGGCAGGGGAACTGAAGCTTTCTTT.

This chain links TRBV6-9 with TRBJ1-3; no firm D call. This CDR3 contains 16 residues. The ends were cut back, 3 bases at V and 0 bases at J, with 12 bases in the middle. Germline assignment: CDR1 MNHGY and CDR2 SVAAGI. CDR3 DNA: TGTGCCAGCAGTTACCGAGGGCCCTTCTCTGGAAACACCATATATTTT. Protein product: CASSYRGPFSGNTIYF.

Only a few counts were recorded for this clone. The chain has TRBV30 and TRBJ2-7, with 9 nucleotides matching TRBD2. The junction had 6 bases not matched to a gene; V was cut back by 0 bases and J by 6 bases. CDR1 and CDR2 (germline): GTSNPN, SVGIG (reference sequence). The CDR3 spans 14 residues. The chain's CDR3 is CAWSVLAGDGEQYF. DNA for the CDR3: TGTGCCTGGAGTGTATTAGCGGGAGATGGCGAGCAGTACTTC.

This chain links TRBV6-8 with TRBJ2-4, with TRBD2 matching 10 bases. This CDR3 has 17 residues. Trimming cost V 8 bases and J 2 bases; bases outside gene matches: 12. Germline V gene data show CDR1 as MNHGY and CDR2 as SAAAGT. CDR3 protein: CASLGLAGVASKNIQYF. CDR3 nucleotide sequence: TGTGCCAGCCTGGGTCTAGCGGGAGTAGCCTCCAAAAACATTCAGTACTTC.

In its sample, this clone ranks as large. This sequence joins TRBV30 and TRBJ1-3, with TRBD1 matching over 7 bases. CDR1 is GTSNPN and CDR2 is SVGIG in the germline V gene (reference sequence). The CDR3 is made up of 14 amino acids. The junction had 10 bases not matched to a gene; V was cut back by 7 bases and J by 4 bases. The CDR3 DNA is TGTGCCTCTCTAGGGGGCGCTTCGGGAAACACCATATATTTT. Its translation: CASLGGASGNTIYF. The full variable domain, with the rest looked up from reference TRBV30 and TRBJ1-3, is SQTIHQWPATLVQPVGSPLSLECTVEGTSNPNLYWYRQAAGRGLQLLFYSVGIGQISSEVPQNLSASRPQDRQFILSSKKLLLSDSGFYLCASLGGASGNTIYFGEGSWLTVV.

The J gene is TRBJ1-5, the V gene TRBV4-1; D unresolved. V was clipped by 0 bases and J by 6 bases, with 15 bases between them. Germline V lookup: CDR1 MGHRA, CDR2 YSYEKL. This CDR3 is built from 16 residues. CDR3 sequence reads: CASSQDLGEGLQPQHF. DNA of the CDR3: TGCGCCAGCAGCCAAGATCTCGGGGAGGGCCTTCAGCCCCAGCATTTT.

In this sample, this clone turned up once. The rearrangement links TRBV9 to TRBJ2-1; 7 positions match TRBD2. J gave up 8 bases and V 0 bases, and 8 bases lay outside the gene matches. This CDR3 has 15 residues. Germline loops: CDR1 SGDLS, CDR2 YYNGEE. The CDR3 region is CASSVGLALIDEQFF. The CDR3 coding sequence is TGTGCCAGCAGCGTAGGACTAGCCTTAATTGATGAGCAGTTCTTC.

As DNA, the CDR3 is TGTGCCAGCAGTGAAGCGCGGGGGAAGTACACTGAAGCTTTCTTT. This sequence encodes CASSEARGKYTEAFF. The chain uses TRBV9 and TRBJ1-1; a possible D gene is TRBD1 (5 bases). Germline CDR1 is SGDLS and CDR2 is YYNGEE. The CDR3 is 15 amino acids. Trimming left V 5 bases short and J 3 bases short, with 17 bases between.

CDR3 in DNA: TGTGCCAGTAGTCTAGCGGGAGGGCCCGTCGATACGCAGTATTTT. It codes for CASSLAGGPVDTQYF. This chain joins TRBV19 and TRBJ2-3; the match to TRBD2 covers 12 bases. The ends lost 5 bases at V and 6 bases at J; junction bases unmatched: 6. Germline V gene sequence: CDR1 LNHDA, CDR2 SQIVND (reference sequence). The CDR3 is made up of 15 amino acids.

The chain has TRBV5-1 and TRBJ2-1; 13 bases are shared with TRBD2. V lost 4 bases and J lost 9; bases outside the gene matches: 7. The CDR3 extends over 15 amino acids. The germline gives CDR1 SGHRS, CDR2 YFSETQ. CDR3 nucleotides: TGCGCCAGCAGCCGAACTAGCGGGAGGGCAGGTGAGCAGTTCTTC. This translates into CASSRTSGRAGEQFF.

This clone is medium-sized (0.01 to 0.1%). This chain links TRBV11-3 with TRBJ1-1, with D possibly TRBD1 on 5 matching bases. CDR3 length: 17 residues. V was shortened by 2 bases and J by 0 bases, with 16 bases between the two germline ends. Germline assignment: CDR1 SGHNT and CDR2 YENEEA. CDR3 residues: CASSLIRAVGVNTEAFF. CDR3 coding DNA: TGTGCCAGCAGCTTAATCAGGGCCGTAGGAGTGAACACTGAAGCTTTCTTT.

In this sample, this clone is medium-sized (0.01 to 0.1%). The genes are TRBV30 and TRBJ2-2, with D hard to call. V was pared by 2 bases and J by 1 base, with 8 bases between. There are 14 residues in the CDR3. Germline V gives CDR1 GTSNPN, CDR2 SVGIG (reference sequence). This CDR3 is CAWSKAVNTGELFF. The CDR3 DNA reads as TGTGCCTGGAGTAAGGCGGTGAACACCGGGGAGCTGTTTTTT.

The V call is TRBV29-1, the J call TRBJ2-5; maybe TRBD2 (6 bases). V gave up 3 bases and J gave up 4 bases, with 9 bases separating them. Germline CDR1 SQVTM, CDR2 ANQGSEA. The CDR3 consists of 12 residues. CDR3 protein: CSVDLGGETQYF. The CDR3 DNA follows: TGCAGCGTTGACCTGGGGGGAGAGACCCAGTACTTC.

This clone came up a few times. The V and J genes are TRBV18 and TRBJ2-1, with 12 bases identical to TRBD2. The CDR3 contains 16 residues. Looked up from germline, CDR1 is KGHSH and CDR2 is LQKENI. V lost 0 bases and J lost 4; bases outside the gene matches: 1. The CDR3 region has the DNA TGTGCCAGCTCACCACCGACTAGCGGGAGATACAATGAGCAGTTCTTC. Protein sequence: CASSPPTSGRYNEQFF. Based on the CDR3 plus reference TRBV18 and TRBJ2-1, the full variable domain is NAGVMQNPRHLVRRRGQEARLRCSPMKGHSHVYWYRQLPEEGLKFMVYLQKENIIDESGMPKERFSAEFPKEGPSILRIQQVVRGDSAAYFCASSPPTSGRYNEQFFGPGTRLTVL.

This clone appeared a few times. This chain joins TRBV15 and TRBJ2-5; possible D gene TRBD1, 5 bases. This CDR3 is 14 amino acids long. Trimming took off 2 bases at V and 4 bases at J, with 11 bases between the two ends. Germline V gene data show CDR1 as LNHNV and CDR2 as YYDKDF (reference sequence). CDR3: CATSRRTNRETQYF. CDR3 coding DNA: TGTGCCACCAGCAGACGGACAAACCGAGAGACCCAGTACTTC.

The chain has TRBV14 and TRBJ2-7; TRBD2 might be the D (5 bases). V shed 2 bases and J shed 2 bases, with 19 bases lying between them. This CDR3 comprises 17 residues. The germline gives CDR1 SGHDN, CDR2 FVKESK. The CDR3, as DNA: TGTGCCAGCAGCCAAAACCGACAAACTAGTATCGCCTACGAGCAGTACTTC. Its protein is CASSQNRQTSIAYEQYF. The full variable domain, with the rest looked up from reference TRBV14 and TRBJ2-7, is EAGVTQFPSHSVIEKGQTVTLRCDPISGHDNLYWYRRVMGKEIKFLLHFVKESKQDESGMPNNRFLAERTGGTYSTLKVQPAELEDSGVYFCASSQNRQTSIAYEQYFGPGTRLTVT.

This chain uses TRBV19 with TRBJ1-1, with unresolved D. Germline V gene data show CDR1 as LNHDA and CDR2 as SQIVND (reference sequence). The CDR3 has 12 amino acids. V was pared by 1 base and J by 10 bases, with 10 bases between. This chain's CDR3 is CASSIGGVPAFF. CDR3 bases: TGTGCCAGTAGTATAGGCGGGGTTCCAGCTTTCTTT.